This TCR beta chain was retrieved from a study of blood T cell repertoires in COVID-19. Whole-study context: There were acute and convalescent COVID-19 samples, and they came from the United States, Italy and Spain.

Seattle participants joined during active infection and were tracked over time. Notes on this clone: Distinct nucleotide sequences in the sample also encode this CDR3.

The repertoire was sequenced with immunoSEQ multiplex PCR; TCRdb's copy has only in-frame clones and lacks some. Among about 370,000 clones listed, 70% to 90% were seen once. Germline values: CDR1 SGHRS, CDR2 YFSETQ. The CDR3 contains 15 residues. V was pared by 2 bases and J by 0 bases, with 9 bases between. The clonotype comes from a woman between 25 and 40 years old with COVID-19, enrolled during active disease. The specimen sequenced was peripheral blood. This chain joins TRBV5-1 and TRBJ1-5; D ambiguous. CDR3 residues: CASSLTGNSNQPQHF. DNA of the CDR3: TGCGCCAGCAGCTTAACGGGGAATAGCAATCAGCCCCAGCATTTT.